The source of this T cell receptor beta chain is a study of T cells in Graves' hyperthyroidism and ophthalmopathy. Lactation, pregnancy, other autoimmune disease or uncontrolled infection excluded patients. The sample of blood was obtained at first hyperthyroidism diagnosis (before any ophthalmopathy symptoms). This clonotype was seen many times. Germline CDR1 is SNHLY and CDR2 is FYNNEI. This CDR3 spans 12 amino acids. V was clipped by 5 bases and J by 4 bases, with 8 bases between them. The TCR beta CDR3 regions underwent amplification using RNA transcripts as the source. A set of HTBI primers served as the primers for a first-round RT-PCR of the TCR CDR3. TCRdb passed the multiplex PCR reads through MiXCR, listing each CDR3 protein once. This repertoire shows under 200,000 distinct CDR3 sequences, about a tenth found once; its top ten account for around 21%.

The gene calls are TRBV2 and TRBJ1-2; D is undetermined. This receptor was identified in a woman aged 18-29 years with Graves' hyperthyroidism that later progressed to Graves' ophthalmopathy. Sequenced input: blood. DNA of the CDR3: TGTGCCAGCAGTATTGACATCTATGGCTACACCTTC. Translating it yields CASSIDIYGYTF.